These 20 T cell receptor beta chains share one sample of origin, sequenced in a study of regulatory T cells in long-lasting Graves disease (dated by TCRdb to the early 2020s). The library was built by means of multiplex PCR. The sample was run on an Illumina HiSeq 4000. To build TCR beta libraries, CDR3 regions were amplified by Arm-PCR using iRepertoire HTBI primers. TCRdb reworked the public reads: Q25 trimming with fastp, MiXCR clone assembly, productive beta chains retained. Every entry covers one CDR3 protein and lists the most common genes and DNA from its rows. Counted in this sample were fewer than 650,000 distinct CDR3 sequences; around 16% of them appeared once. Jointly, the top ten make up 12% of the sample. The time point label here, explained by the study, means: newly diagnosed GD, antithyroid drugs for less than 3 months. RNA was extracted from PBMCs in TRIzol for both TCR sequencing and RNA sequencing.

These sequences were also reported in another study, on T cells in Graves' hyperthyroidism and ophthalmopathy.

Sequenced material: peripheral blood mononuclear cells (PBMCs), taken at new diagnosis, from a patient treated with antithyroid drugs. The receptor set was obtained from a man aged 18 to 30 with Graves disease. Donor details come from another sample of the same person, matched by shared clones.

The genes are TRBV25-1 and TRBJ1-2; 8 bases are a match to TRBD1. J was trimmed by 3 bases and V by 6 bases; bases with no gene match: 3. From germline, CDR1 is MGHDK and CDR2 SYGVNS. This CDR3 is built from 13 residues. CDR3 amino acids: CASRETGDYGYTF. The CDR3 coding sequence is TGTGCCAGCAGGGAGACAGGGGACTATGGCTACACCTTC.

The chain uses TRBV20-1 and TRBJ2-5, with 8 bases aligning to TRBD1. Germline assignment: CDR1 DFQATT and CDR2 SNEGSKA (reference sequence). V dropped 5 bases and J dropped 3; count of bases not matched to a gene: 8. The CDR3 contains 14 residues. The CDR3 sequence is CSAVGQVNKETQYF. The CDR3 nucleotides read TGCAGTGCTGTGGGACAGGTGAATAAAGAGACCCAGTACTTC.

V and J are TRBV12-3 or TRBV12-4 and TRBJ1-1; the match to TRBD1 covers 8 bases. The CDR3 runs 12 residues. J lost 10 bases, V lost 5 bases, and 6 bases had no gene match. CDR3 sequence: CASSDRGPGAFF. CDR3 DNA sequence: TGTGCCAGCAGTGACAGGGGCCCTGGAGCTTTCTTT.

This clonotype was counted at least ten times. CDR3 in DNA: TGTGCCAGCAGCTCCTCCGGCGGACAGGGCGATGAGCAGTTCTTC. It codes for CASSSSGGQGDEQFF. V and J are TRBV7-3 and TRBJ2-1; 8 nucleotides match TRBD1. Per the germline V gene, CDR1 is SGHTA and CDR2 is FQGTGA. This CDR3 comprises 15 residues. The ends lost 4 bases at V and 8 bases at J; junction bases unmatched: 10. Full variable domain (outside the CDR3, taken from reference TRBV7-3 and TRBJ2-1): GAGVSQTPSNKVTEKGKYVELRCDPISGHTALYWYRQSLGQGPEFLIYFQGTGAADDSGLPNDRFFAVRPEGSVSTLKIQRTERGDSAVYLCASSSSGGQGDEQFFGPGTRLTVL.

Comment on this clonotype: A much larger clone lies one base from this, so it may be a read error. The chain carries TRBV4-2 and TRBJ2-5; 11 nucleotides agree with TRBD2. The CDR3 spans 15 residues. CDR1 and CDR2 (germline): LGHNA, YNFKEQ. The trim removed 2 bases at V and 5 bases at J, leaving 4 bases unmatched. The CDR3 loop is CASSQQLAGVETQYF. CDR3 coding DNA: TGTGCCAGCAGCCAACAACTAGCGGGAGTGGAGACCCAGTACTTC.

A few counts support this clonotype. The V gene is TRBV20-1, the J gene TRBJ2-1; 8 nucleotides agree with TRBD2. The CDR3 extends over 14 amino acids. V lost 6 bases and J lost 10; bases outside the gene matches: 14. Looked up from germline, CDR1 is DFQATT and CDR2 is SNEGSKA (reference sequence). CDR3 sequence (DNA): TGCAGTGCCCGGGGGGGCAGCCGGTCGTGGGAGCAGTTCTTC. Translated: CSARGGSRSWEQFF.

This clonotype turned up a few times. The chain is built from TRBV29-1 and TRBJ2-7; D is ambiguous. Per germline, CDR1 SQVTM and CDR2 ANQGSEA. V was shortened by 1 base and J by 2 bases, with 9 bases between the two germline ends. The CDR3 is 13 amino acids. The CDR3 is CSVEVQGTYEQYF. CDR3 nucleotide sequence: TGCAGCGTTGAAGTACAAGGGACCTACGAGCAGTACTTC.

This clonotype was counted ten times or more. The chain joins TRBV30 to TRBJ2-1; no reliable D call. CDR3 length: 13 amino acids. The germline V and J ends were trimmed by 0 bases and 6 bases, with 9 bases remaining between them. From germline, CDR1 is GTSNPN and CDR2 SVGIG (reference sequence). The chain's CDR3 is CAWSVYAPNEQFF. Written as DNA, the CDR3 is TGTGCCTGGAGTGTCTATGCTCCCAATGAGCAGTTCTTC.

This clonotype was counted only a few times. One end of the junction does not line up with germline, which may come from a read error. This chain connects TRBV7-2 to TRBJ2-3, with D possibly being TRBD2 (6 bases). Germline CDR1 reads SGHTA; CDR2 reads FQGNSA. The CDR3 loop spans 16 amino acids. The CDR3 region is CASSLSGTGSTDAQYF. The CDR3 DNA sequence: TGTGCCAGCAGCCTATCCGGGACTGGATCCACAGATGCGCAGTATTTT. The variable domain in full, completed from reference TRBV7-2 and TRBJ2-3, reads GAGVSQSPSNKVTEKGKDVELRCDPISGHTALYWYRQSLGQGLEFLIYFQGNSAPDKSGLPSDRFSAERTGGSVSTLTIQRTQQEDSAVYLCASSLSGTGSTDAQYFGPGTRLTVL.

With regard to this clonotype: This could be a read error, since a much larger clone is one nucleotide away. The chain couples TRBV28 to TRBJ2-3; tentatively, D is TRBD1 (6 bases). The CDR3 covers 17 residues. Germline V gives CDR1 MDHEN, CDR2 SYDVKM. V lost 5 bases and J 0 bases, leaving 18 bases between the germline ends. Here the CDR3 reads CASSANRETASTDTQYF. The CDR3 coding sequence is TGTGCCAGCAGTGCAAACAGGGAGACCGCTAGCACAGATACGCAGTATTTT.

This clonotype showed up many times. V and J are TRBV7-9 and TRBJ2-7; TRBD2 might be the D (7 bases). Looked up from germline, CDR1 is SEHNR and CDR2 is FQNEAQ (reference sequence). This CDR3 has 13 residues. The V and J ends lost 11 bases and 2 bases respectively, with 16 bases between them. This CDR3 reads CASIGGGPYEQYF. CDR3 DNA: TGTGCCTCGATAGGGGGGGGCCCCTACGAGCAGTACTTC.

In its sample, this clonotype was seen a few times. This chain uses TRBV27 with TRBJ1-5; 8 nucleotides agree with TRBD1. The CDR3 totals 14 residues. Trimming cost V 5 bases and J 7 bases; bases outside gene matches: 7. From germline, CDR1 is MNHEY and CDR2 SMNVEV (reference sequence). The CDR3 reads CASSEGQGGQPQHF. The DNA of the CDR3 is TGTGCCAGCAGTGAAGGACAGGGCGGGCAGCCCCAGCATTTT.

This sequence joins TRBV30 and TRBJ1-2; TRBD1 agrees at 7 bases. Germline V gives CDR1 GTSNPN, CDR2 SVGIG (reference sequence). The CDR3 spans 15 residues. V lost 3 bases to trimming and J lost 2 bases; unmatched junction nucleotides: 9. CDR3 DNA: TGTGCCTGGAGAGCCACAGGGGAAGTGAACTATGGCTACACCTTC. Translated: CAWRATGEVNYGYTF.

This clonotype has ten or more counts. The rearrangement uses TRBV28 and TRBJ2-2, with D maybe TRBD1 (5 bases). Germline CDR1 and CDR2: MDHEN and SYDVKM. CDR3 length: 12 residues. V lost 5 bases and J 8 bases, leaving 9 bases between the germline ends. CDR3 bases: TGTGCCAGCAGTAGGGGTAGGGGGGAGCTGTTTTTT. Residues: CASSRGRGELFF.

The chain has TRBV30 and TRBJ2-2, with 9 bases aligning to TRBD2. The CDR3 runs to 15 residues. V shed 2 bases, J shed 7 bases, and the junction held 8 bases outside the gene matches. The germline V gene encodes CDR1 GTSNPN and CDR2 SVGIG (reference sequence). CDR3 in amino acids: CAWSSGTSWGGELFF. In nucleotides, the CDR3 is TGTGCCTGGAGTTCAGGGACTAGCTGGGGCGGGGAGCTGTTTTTT. Using reference TRBV30 and TRBJ2-2 for the parts outside the CDR3, the full variable domain is SQTIHQWPATLVQPVGSPLSLECTVEGTSNPNLYWYRQAAGRGLQLLFYSVGIGQISSEVPQNLSASRPQDRQFILSSKKLLLSDSGFYLCAWSSGTSWGGELFFGEGSRLTVL.

This clonotype occurred many times. The chain employs TRBV15 and TRBJ2-7, with 8 nucleotides matching TRBD2. Looked up from germline, CDR1 is LNHNV and CDR2 is YYDKDF (reference sequence). Losses at the gene ends were 0 bases for V and 4 bases for J; bases not matched to a gene: 5. CDR3 length: 15 amino acids. CDR3 bases: TGTGCCACCAGCAGAGATAGCGGGGTACTTTACGAGCAGTACTTC. Its translation: CATSRDSGVLYEQYF.

The V gene is TRBV27, the J gene TRBJ1-1; no firm D call. Germline values: CDR1 MNHEY, CDR2 SMNVEV (reference sequence). V gave up 1 base and J gave up 1 base, with 10 bases separating them. The CDR3 is 15 amino acids. The CDR3 loop reads CASSLYEGPNTEAFF. The CDR3 coding sequence is TGTGCCAGCAGTTTATATGAAGGTCCGAACACTGAAGCTTTCTTT.

In its sample, this clonotype was seen a few times. At one end the junction does not follow the germline gene, possibly because of a read error. The V and J genes are TRBV12-3 or TRBV12-4 and TRBJ2-3; D unresolved. The CDR3 sequence is 11 residues long. Here the CDR3 reads CAGSFADTQYF. The CDR3 DNA is TGTGCCGGCAGTTTCGCAGATACGCAGTATTTT.

This clonotype came up a few times. This sequence joins TRBV20-1 and TRBJ1-1; 9 bases agree with TRBD1. The germline gives CDR1 DFQATT, CDR2 SNEGSKA (reference sequence). V dropped 0 bases and J dropped 4; count of bases not matched to a gene: 6. The CDR3 covers 15 residues. In DNA form, the CDR3 reads TGCAGTGCTAGAGATGGGGACAGGGCTTCCACTGAAGCTTTCTTT. As protein: CSARDGDRASTEAFF.

The CDR3 DNA reads as TGCGCCAGCAGCTTAGGTCTTAATCTCGGGGACTATGGCTACACCTTC. Its translation: CASSLGLNLGDYGYTF. V is TRBV5-1 and J is TRBJ1-2; no reliable D call. CDR3 length equals 16 residues. Trimming cost V 2 bases and J 3 bases, with 17 bases left between them. Germline lookup yields CDR1 SGHRS and CDR2 YFSETQ.